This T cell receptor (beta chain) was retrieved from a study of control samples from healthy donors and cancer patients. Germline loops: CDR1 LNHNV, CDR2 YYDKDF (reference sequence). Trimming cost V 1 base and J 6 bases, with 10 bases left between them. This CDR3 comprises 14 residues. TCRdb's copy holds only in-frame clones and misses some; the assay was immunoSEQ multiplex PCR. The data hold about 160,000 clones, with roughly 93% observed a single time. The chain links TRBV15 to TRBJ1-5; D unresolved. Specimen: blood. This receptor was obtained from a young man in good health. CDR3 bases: TGTGCCACCAGCAGAGTACTTTCGGGTCAGCCCCAGCATTTT. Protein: CATSRVLSGQPQHF.